This entry concerns a single T cell receptor (beta chain). Original processing notes: By means of reference gene primer amplification, nucleated cell counts were estimated. Some clones are missing from TCRdb's copy, which holds only in-frame ones; the method was immunoSEQ multiplex PCR. The DNA was the basis for D and trimming; V, J and clone size are from that table. The table lists about 300,000 clones, about 90% of them singletons. The Seattle site enrolled patients during active infection and followed them longitudinally. CDR3 length: 13 amino acids. The germline gives CDR1 GTSNPN, CDR2 SVGIG (reference sequence). With 1 base clipped from V and 6 bases from J, the junction kept 3 bases outside the gene matches. This sample stems from a study of blood T cell repertoires in COVID-19. Study context: Specimens from acute and convalescent COVID-19 originated in the United States, Italy and Spain. T cells, B-cell-depleted T cells, or PBMCs supplied cDNA or gDNA.

Sequenced input: peripheral blood. The chain joins TRBV30 to TRBJ1-5, with TRBD1 matching 7 bases. The receptor comes from a woman aged 30 to 39 with COVID-19, enrolled during active disease. CDR3 in amino acids: CAWSDRGSQPQHF. The DNA for the CDR3 is TGTGCCTGGAGTGACAGGGGCAGTCAGCCCCAGCATTTT.